A single sample gave rise to the 5 T cell receptor beta chains below, sequenced in a study of cytomegalovirus exposure and HLA in healthy donors. The table came from immunoSEQ multiplex PCR; TCRdb's copy has only in-frame clones and leaves some out. The sample includes tens of thousands of clones, just under 95% of them seen just once. Sequenced sample: PBMCs. These receptors all come from a man aged 18 to 30 in good health and CMV-seropositive.

This clone was observed a handful of times. The V call is TRBV29-1, the J call TRBJ2-5, with D unresolved. Trimming took 7 bases from V and 0 from J, leaving 12 bases between them. This CDR3 is built from 13 residues. Germline CDR1 and CDR2: SQVTM and ANQGSEA. The CDR3 protein is CSGRFNYQETQYF. The CDR3 coding sequence is TGCAGCGGCCGCTTCAACTACCAAGAGACCCAGTACTTC.

V is TRBV9 and J is TRBJ1-3; 10 bases line up with TRBD1. V lost 2 bases and J lost 8; bases outside the gene matches: 4. Looked up from germline, CDR1 is SGDLS and CDR2 is YYNGEE. The CDR3 is made up of 14 amino acids. The CDR3: CASSVWDRGDTIYF. The CDR3 nucleotides read TGTGCCAGCAGCGTTTGGGACAGGGGTGACACCATATATTTT.

Concerning this clone: An end of the junction does not agree with germline; a read error may underlie this. The chain links TRBV20-1 to TRBJ2-7, with D unresolved. From germline, CDR1 is DFQATT and CDR2 SNEGSKA (reference sequence). This CDR3 is built from 11 residues. The CDR3 nucleotides are TGCAGTCCTAGAGTCAGTTACGAGCAGTACTTC. It encodes CSPRVSYEQYF.

The chain is built from TRBV9 and TRBJ1-1; a weak D match, TRBD1 (5 bases). There are 13 residues in the CDR3. Germline V lookup: CDR1 SGDLS, CDR2 YYNGEE. Trimming took off 3 bases at V and 4 bases at J, with 10 bases between the two ends. The CDR3 nucleotides read TGTGCCAGCAGCGCCCCCGGGGGCACTGAAGCTTTCTTT. Protein sequence: CASSAPGGTEAFF.

J is TRBJ2-7 and V is TRBV5-1, with a possible D match to TRBD1 (8 bases). The CDR3 has 16 amino acids. Germline loops: CDR1 SGHRS, CDR2 YFSETQ. With 4 bases removed from V and 0 bases from J, the gap between germline ends came to 17 bases. The CDR3 DNA reads TGCGCCAGCAGCAGAGGACAGGGAGGGGACTCCTACGAGCAGTACTTC. Encoded protein: CASSRGQGGDSYEQYF.